The 26 T cell receptor beta chains presented below share a single source sample, sequenced in a study of molecular identifiers for immune sequencing clone quantification. TCRdb passed the PCR reads through MiXCR, listing each CDR3 protein once. Of some 580,000 distinct CDR3 sequences listed, about 25% are singletons. Sample: naive CD8+ T cells from blood, with Jurkat cell RNA spiked in. As for subset: FACS-sorted CD8+CD4-CCR7+CD45RA+ naive T cells. The receptors shown here come from a human donor in good health. Some libraries in this study had Jurkat cell RNA spiked in.

The CDR3 coding sequence is TGTGCCAGCACCGAGGGGGCGAGGGCCAAAAACATTCAGTACTTC. Its protein product is CASTEGARAKNIQYF. V is TRBV28 and J is TRBJ2-4; 7 positions agree with TRBD1. Looked up from germline, CDR1 is MDHEN and CDR2 is SYDVKM. The CDR3 totals 15 residues. The trim removed 7 bases at V and 1 base at J, leaving 7 bases unmatched.

There are many counts of this clonotype. CDR3 nucleotide sequence: TGTGCCAGCAGGGGTTACACCGGGGAGCTGTTTTTT. Residues: CASRGYTGELFF. The chain recombines TRBV12-3 or TRBV12-4 with TRBJ2-2; no clear D. The V end lost 6 bases, the J end lost 3 bases, and 5 bases lay between the germline ends. There are 12 residues in the CDR3.

The sample holds many counts of this clonotype. The chain combines TRBV7-9 with TRBJ2-3; TRBD2 agrees at 8 bases. V lost 0 bases, J lost 3 bases, and 5 bases stayed unmatched. The CDR3 consists of 16 residues. CDR1 is SEHNR and CDR2 is FQNEAQ in the germline V gene (reference sequence). The CDR3 sequence: CASSLALSGRTDTQYF. Here the CDR3 DNA reads TGTGCCAGCAGCTTAGCGTTAAGCGGGAGAACAGATACGCAGTATTTT.

Of note for this clonotype: With a much larger clone just one base away, this may be a read error. This sequence joins TRBV20-1 and TRBJ2-5; the match to TRBD2 covers 12 bases. The germline V gene has CDR1 DFQATT and CDR2 SNEGSKA (reference sequence). J lost 4 bases, V lost 0 bases, and 15 bases had no gene match. CDR3 length equals 19 residues. The CDR3 protein is CSAREGAASGRAGSETQYF. CDR3 sequence (DNA): TGCAGTGCTAGAGAAGGAGCGGCTAGCGGGAGGGCCGGATCAGAGACCCAGTACTTC.

This clonotype has just a few counts. J is TRBJ2-7 and V is TRBV7-6; a weak D match, TRBD1 (5 bases). CDR1 SGHVS and CDR2 FNYEAQ come from the germline V gene. Between the trimmed V and J ends, which lost 1 base and 0 bases, there was a span of 10 bases. The CDR3 spans 15 residues. The CDR3 DNA is TGTGCCAGCAGCTTAGAGGAAGGGGTCTCCTACGAGCAGTACTTC. It yields the protein CASSLEEGVSYEQYF.

A note on this clonotype: A much larger clone differs from this one at a single base, so this may be a read error. The gene calls are TRBV29-1 and TRBJ2-7; 7 bases map to TRBD1. CDR1 and CDR2 from the germline V gene are SQVTM and ANQGSEA. CDR3 length equals 12 residues. CDR3 protein: CSVGQGENEQHF. The CDR3 DNA reads as TGCAGCGTTGGGCAGGGGGAGAACGAGCAGCACTTC.

In this sample, this clonotype turned up many times. V is TRBV7-9 and J is TRBJ2-7, with 8 bases fitting TRBD1. Germline-derived CDR1 and CDR2 are SEHNR and FQNEAQ (reference sequence). V gave up 5 bases and J gave up 3 bases; unmatched junction bases: 6. The CDR3 consists of 14 residues. The DNA for the CDR3 is TGTGCCAGCAGCAGAGGACAGGGAGACTACGAGCAGTACTTC. It specifies CASSRGQGDYEQYF.

The CDR3 DNA follows: TGTGCCAGCAGCTTATGGGACAGGCTAAACCGGGGGCCAGATACGCAGTATTTT. It encodes CASSLWDRLNRGPDTQYF. V gene TRBV11-2 combines with J gene TRBJ2-3; 8 nucleotides line up with TRBD1. Germline loops: CDR1 SGHAT, CDR2 FQNNGV. This CDR3 region has 18 residues. Losses at the gene ends were 2 bases for V and 4 bases for J; bases not matched to a gene: 14.

On this clonotype itself: Being one base from a much bigger clone, this may be a read error. The V call is TRBV4-1, the J call TRBJ1-1, with 8 bases identical to TRBD1. The CDR3 is 16 residues long. Germline V lookup: CDR1 MGHRA, CDR2 YSYEKL. The CDR3 DNA reads TGCGTCAGCGGACAGGGAACCCGTATGATGAACACTGAAGCTTTCTTT. Its translation: CVSGQGTRMMNTEAFF.

This clonotype was counted a few times. V and J are TRBV6-6 and TRBJ1-5; D possibly corresponds to TRBD1 (6 bases). This CDR3 has 14 amino acids. V lost 5 bases, J lost 4 bases, and 12 bases lay in between. The germline CDR1 and CDR2 sequences are MNHNY and SVGAGI (reference sequence). This CDR3 reads CASSPDSDNQPQHF. The CDR3 coding sequence is TGTGCCAGCAGTCCGGACAGTGATAATCAGCCCCAGCATTTT.

This clonotype was observed at least ten times. The chain joins TRBV29-1 to TRBJ2-7; 11 nucleotides match TRBD1. Germline V gives CDR1 SQVTM, CDR2 ANQGSEA. The CDR3 extends over 13 amino acids. Germline trimming cut 3 bases from V and 2 bases from J; bases unmatched to any gene: 0. The chain's CDR3 is CSVEGQGAYEQYF. In DNA, the CDR3 is TGCAGCGTTGAGGGACAGGGGGCCTACGAGCAGTACTTC.

This clonotype was detected many times. The rearrangement links TRBV6-5 to TRBJ2-7; TRBD1 matches at 7 bases. Germline CDR1 and CDR2: MNHEY and SVGAGI. V lost 2 bases to trimming and J lost 3 bases; unmatched junction nucleotides: 13. The CDR3 is 17 amino acids. The CDR3 sequence is CASSYTPRRQGFYEQYF. The CDR3 nucleotides read TGTGCCAGCAGTTACACCCCACGTCGACAGGGATTCTACGAGCAGTACTTC.

The chain employs TRBV6-2 or TRBV6-3 and TRBJ1-6; D uncertain. The V gene lost 3 bases and the J gene lost 0 bases, with 18 bases spanning the gap. Germline CDR1 MNHEY, CDR2 SVGEGT. The CDR3 is 19 amino acids. CDR3 sequence reads: CASSYFAEWMSSYNSPLHF. CDR3 DNA sequence: TGTGCCAGCAGTTATTTCGCGGAATGGATGAGCTCCTATAATTCACCCCTCCACTTT.

Points on this clonotype: Relative to the germline gene, one junction end is altered; a read error may explain this. The V call is TRBV3-1, the J call TRBJ2-3; tentative D call: TRBD2 (5 bases). Looked up from germline, CDR1 is LGHDT and CDR2 is YNNKEL (reference sequence). The CDR3 runs 15 residues. The CDR3 sequence: CASRHASSWPDTQYF. In DNA form, the CDR3 reads TGTGCCAGCCGCCATGCTAGCTCTTGGCCAGATACGCAGTATTTT.

The chain employs TRBV14 and TRBJ2-7; D remains unclear. The CDR3 length is 13 residues. The V and J ends lost 2 bases and 3 bases respectively, with 8 bases between them. Germline CDR1 is SGHDN and CDR2 is FVKESK. This CDR3 is CASSQSMVYEQYF. The CDR3 coding sequence is TGTGCCAGCAGCCAAAGTATGGTCTACGAGCAGTACTTC.

This clonotype came up a few times. V usage is TRBV9 and J usage is TRBJ2-2; perhaps TRBD1 as D (6 bases). Germline loops: CDR1 SGDLS, CDR2 YYNGEE. The length of the CDR3 is 17 residues. V was clipped by 2 bases and J by 0 bases, with 14 bases between them. The CDR3 DNA sequence: TGTGCCAGCAGCGTTAACCGGGACATAGCGAACACCGGGGAGCTGTTTTTT. Protein sequence: CASSVNRDIANTGELFF. The full variable domain, its missing parts supplied by reference TRBV9 and TRBJ2-2, is DSGVTQTPKHLITATGQRVTLRCSPRSGDLSVYWYQQSLDQGLQFLIQYYNGEERAKGNILERFSAQQFPDLHSELNLSSLELGDSALYFCASSVNRDIANTGELFFGEGSRLTVL.

The chain couples TRBV30 to TRBJ2-5, with TRBD2 matching 11 bases. Germline V gene sequence: CDR1 GTSNPN, CDR2 SVGIG (reference sequence). The ends lost 0 bases at V and 7 bases at J; junction bases unmatched: 16. The CDR3 loop spans 18 amino acids. This CDR3 is CAWSVPPGLAVLGGTQYF. The CDR3 DNA sequence: TGTGCCTGGAGTGTCCCGCCGGGACTAGCGGTTCTTGGGGGGACCCAGTACTTC.

This clonotype was counted many times. The chain employs TRBV5-1 and TRBJ2-7, with D perhaps given as TRBD1 or TRBD2 (5 bases each). The CDR3 sequence is 13 residues long. From germline, CDR1 is SGHRS and CDR2 YFSETQ. The V end lost 0 bases, the J end lost 6 bases, and 10 bases lay between the germline ends. CDR3 coding DNA: TGCGCCAGCAGCTTGGAGGGACCCCCCGAGCAGTACTTC. It encodes CASSLEGPPEQYF.

In this sample, this clonotype turned up many times. The V call is TRBV7-9, the J call TRBJ1-1, with D tentatively TRBD1 (5 bases). Germline V gene lookup returns CDR1 SEHNR and CDR2 FQNEAQ (reference sequence). V lost 4 bases and J lost 0, with 12 bases in between. This CDR3 region has 15 residues. CDR3 in DNA: TGTGCCAGCAGCTCCCCCAAGACAGTGAACACTGAAGCTTTCTTT. Protein product: CASSSPKTVNTEAFF.

The J gene is TRBJ2-2, the V gene TRBV6-2 or TRBV6-3; 9 bases align to TRBD2. The ends lost 2 bases at V and 5 bases at J; junction bases unmatched: 15. Germline lookup yields CDR1 MNHEY and CDR2 SVGEGT. The CDR3 sequence is 19 residues long. The CDR3 DNA sequence: TGTGCCAGCAGTTACGTGGCGGGAGGGGTCCGATTAAGGACCGGGGAGCTGTTTTTT. Protein: CASSYVAGGVRLRTGELFF.

This clonotype was counted ten times or more. This chain joins TRBV7-2 and TRBJ2-3, with TRBD2 matching 8 bases. CDR1 is SGHTA, CDR2 FQGNSA, per germline. The CDR3 is made up of 14 amino acids. Trimming removed 7 bases from V and 6 bases from J; junction bases left unmatched: 9. The CDR3 bases are TGTGCCAGCAACGTACTAGCGGAGGAGGATACGCAGTATTTT. This gives the protein CASNVLAEEDTQYF.

To note about this clonotype: A much larger clone is a single base away; this may be a read error. The V gene is TRBV12-3 or TRBV12-4, the J gene TRBJ1-1; TRBD1 agrees at 7 bases. This CDR3 has 12 amino acids. Trimming took 10 bases from V and 7 from J; bases not matched to a gene: 9. CDR3 in DNA: TGTGCCACCATGGGGGGGGACAGTGAAGCTTTCTTT. Protein product: CATMGGDSEAFF.

This clonotype was observed once. A much larger clone lies one base from this, so it may be a read error. The rearrangement uses TRBV24-1 and TRBJ2-1, with unresolved D. The CDR3 has 15 residues. Germline lookup yields CDR1 KGHDR and CDR2 SFDVKD. The chain's CDR3 is CAPSDLQMSDNEQFF. CDR3 DNA: TGTGCCCCCAGTGATTTGCAGATGAGCGACAATGAGCAGTTCTTC.

The J gene is TRBJ1-6, the V gene TRBV20-1; TRBD1 is a possible D gene (6 bases). This CDR3 has 16 residues. The V gene's germline CDR1 is DFQATT and CDR2 SNEGSKA (reference sequence). V shed 0 bases and J shed 0 bases, with 9 bases lying between them. Here the CDR3 reads CSAREQGSSYNSPLHF. The CDR3 nucleotides read TGCAGTGCTAGAGAACAGGGAAGCTCCTATAATTCACCCCTCCACTTT.

Worth noting for this clonotype: This sequence may be a read error, since a much larger clone differs from it by one base. The J gene is TRBJ1-5, the V gene TRBV28; 7 nucleotides match TRBD1. This CDR3 spans 13 amino acids. Germline CDR1 and CDR2: MDHEN and SYDVKM. The CDR3 region is CATGTASNRPQHF. In DNA form, the CDR3 reads TGTGCCACCGGGACAGCTAGCAATCGGCCCCAGCATTTT.

The CDR3 sequence is CASSLSDRGTHEQYF. Written as DNA, the CDR3 is TGTGCCAGCAGCTTAAGTGACAGGGGGACCCACGAGCAGTACTTC. V and J are TRBV7-9 and TRBJ2-7; 9 bases map to TRBD1. The CDR3 is made up of 15 amino acids. The germline gives CDR1 SEHNR, CDR2 FQNEAQ (reference sequence). V dropped 2 bases and J dropped 5; count of bases not matched to a gene: 7.